This TCR beta chain emerged from a study of vaccination and CD4 T cells after COVID-19. Study-wide context: Cultures that served as controls received a CEFX pool, an HIV-1 Nef pool, or no peptide. General study findings and limits: Median roughly 90% of reactive clones detected in convalescent patients emerged only post-vaccination.

About this clonotype: Antigen: not known.

The Oncomine TCR Beta short-read assay was applied to DNA of cultured CD4+ T cells. Via MiXCR, TCRdb re-called the PCR reads, giving one row per CDR3 protein. The sample consists of roughly 15,000 distinct CDR3 sequences, around 56% of them appearing once. This CDR3 is 12 amino acids long. Germline assignment: CDR1 KGHDR and CDR2 SFDVKD. The V end lost 11 bases, the J end lost 4 bases, and 11 bases lay between the germline ends. Treatment indicated: 10-day PBMC culture with coronavirus spike peptide pools or control peptides (ViraFEST assay). Antigen-specific T cell expansion with peptide pools preceded TCR sequencing in the ViraFEST approach.

This receptor was obtained from a human donor who had recovered from COVID-19. Input material: CD4+ T cells from blood, cultured in vitro. The rearrangement links TRBV24-1 to TRBJ1-3, with D uncertain. The CDR3 nucleotides are TGTGCCAACCAAACGCGAGGAAACACCATATATTTT. Translation: CANQTRGNTIYF.